This T cell receptor beta chain was sequenced for a study of shared clonotypes between healthy human individuals. Assay used: immunoSEQ multiplex PCR; TCRdb lists only in-frame clones, some missing. This sample has roughly 2 million clones; less than 95% occur once, and the top ten carry 0.9% to 1.3%. This CDR3 has 13 amino acids. CDR1 and CDR2 from the germline V gene are MNHNS and SASEGT. Trimming removed 0 bases from V and 9 bases from J, with 6 bases in between. Naive-designated CD8 cells lacked CD45RO, were positively enriched for CCR7, and omitted terminally differentiated effector memory CD45RA+ cells.

V gene TRBV6-1 combines with J gene TRBJ1-6; unclear D gene. The receptor comes from a man aged 18 to 30 in good health. Sequenced sample: naive CD8+ T cells sorted from blood. CDR3 DNA: TGTGCCAGCAGTGAAGCGCTGGGTTCACCCCTCCACTTT. As protein: CASSEALGSPLHF.